The 29 T cell receptor beta chains below were found in one sample sequenced in a study of T cells in Graves' hyperthyroidism and ophthalmopathy. Researchers amplified the TCR beta CDR3 regions from RNA transcripts. Using the HTBI primer set, a first-round RT-PCR was run on the TCR CDR3. TCRdb reprocessed the multiplex PCR reads with MiXCR, giving one entry per CDR3 protein. The sample shows 350,000 or so distinct CDR3 sequences, 15% to 20% of them seen only once. The sequenced material came from blood. The receptors derive from a woman aged 50 to 60 with Graves' hyperthyroidism.

In regard to this clonotype: A much larger clone differs by one base, so this may be a read error. The genes are TRBV3-1 and TRBJ2-7, with D maybe TRBD2 (6 bases). Per germline, CDR1 LGHDT and CDR2 YNNKEL (reference sequence). The CDR3 sequence is 14 residues long. V was cut by 5 bases and J by 3 bases, with 14 bases left in between. This chain's CDR3 is CASSRGGEDYEQYF. As DNA, the CDR3 is TGTGCCAGCAGCAGAGGTGGGGAGGACTACGAGCAGTACTTC.

Ten or more counts support this clonotype. This chain uses TRBV6-2 or TRBV6-3 with TRBJ2-7, with D maybe TRBD2 (6 bases). The CDR3 consists of 17 residues. V lost 2 bases to trimming and J lost 6 bases, with 23 bases between them. Germline CDR1 reads MNHEY; CDR2 reads SVGEGT. Here the CDR3 reads CASSYARGKTLGSEQYF. CDR3 DNA sequence: TGTGCCAGCAGTTACGCCCGGGGAAAGACCCTCGGGAGCGAGCAGTACTTC.

This clonotype came up a few times. This chain uses TRBV30 with TRBJ1-2; 8 positions match TRBD1. Germline-derived CDR1 and CDR2 are GTSNPN and SVGIG (reference sequence). The CDR3 spans 12 residues. With V trimmed by 5 bases and J by 8 bases, 7 bases remained unmatched. The CDR3 here is CAWGQGLGGYTF. CDR3 DNA sequence: TGTGCCTGGGGACAGGGCCTAGGCGGCTACACCTTC. Full variable domain (remainder filled in from reference TRBV30 and TRBJ1-2): SQTIHQWPATLVQPVGSPLSLECTVEGTSNPNLYWYRQAAGRGLQLLFYSVGIGQISSEVPQNLSASRPQDRQFILSSKKLLLSDSGFYLCAWGQGLGGYTFGSGTRLTVV.

This clonotype was counted a few times. The V and J genes are TRBV10-3 and TRBJ1-5; 7 bases agree with TRBD1. The CDR3 covers 14 residues. Germline CDR1 and CDR2: ENHRY and SYGVKD. With 6 bases clipped from V and 7 bases from J, the junction kept 9 bases outside the gene matches. In DNA, the CDR3 is TGTGCCATCAGCCCTGACAGGGAAAGGCAGCCCCAGCATTTT. It specifies CAISPDRERQPQHF.

In this sample, this clonotype turned up a few times. J is TRBJ2-2 and V is TRBV9; D possibly matches TRBD1 or TRBD2 (6 bases each). There are 18 residues in the CDR3. Per the germline V gene, CDR1 is SGDLS and CDR2 is YYNGEE. V was trimmed by 0 bases and J by 0 bases, leaving 15 bases between them. The CDR3 protein is CASSVELGGLANTGELFF. In DNA, the CDR3 is TGTGCCAGCAGCGTAGAGTTGGGGGGCCTCGCGAACACCGGGGAGCTGTTTTTT.

This clonotype showed up many times. The V call is TRBV27, the J call TRBJ2-3; 10 bases align to TRBD2. CDR1 is MNHEY, CDR2 SMNVEV, per germline (reference sequence). V trimming: 6 bases; J trimming: 4 bases; junction bases outside the gene matches: 7. This CDR3 spans 15 amino acids. The CDR3 nucleotides read TGTGCCAGCAGCTTGCAACTAGCGGGACCAGATACGCAGTATTTT. It is translated as CASSLQLAGPDTQYF.

This clonotype has ten or more counts. The genes are TRBV28 and TRBJ2-1, with D uncertain. The CDR3 runs to 11 residues. Trimming pared 1 base from V and 9 bases from J, leaving 4 bases between. Germline V CDR1 and CDR2: MDHEN, SYDVKM. This CDR3 is CASSLLVEQFF. For the CDR3, the DNA is TGTGCCAGCAGTTTATTGGTTGAGCAGTTCTTC.

The chain recombines TRBV11-3 with TRBJ2-1; TRBD2 agrees at 8 bases. Per the germline V gene, CDR1 is SGHNT and CDR2 is YENEEA. The CDR3 length is 15 residues. Germline trimming cut 5 bases from V and 4 bases from J; bases unmatched to any gene: 7. CDR3 amino acids: CASSRRGGRYNEQFF. For the CDR3, the DNA is TGTGCCAGCAGCCGACGGGGGGGCCGATACAATGAGCAGTTCTTC.

This clonotype turned up a few times. J is TRBJ2-1 and V is TRBV6-1, with D tentatively TRBD2 (5 bases). The CDR3 is 13 residues long. From germline, CDR1 is MNHNS and CDR2 SASEGT. The germline V and J ends were trimmed by 3 bases and 4 bases, with 7 bases remaining between them. CDR3 in DNA: TGTGCCAGCAGTGACGGGGTATACAATGAGCAGTTCTTC. Its translation: CASSDGVYNEQFF.

The V gene is TRBV10-3, the J gene TRBJ1-2; TRBD1 matches 8 bases. Germline values: CDR1 ENHRY, CDR2 SYGVKD. The CDR3 is 13 amino acids. Trimming took 3 bases from V and 8 from J; bases not matched to a gene: 5. In DNA, the CDR3 is TGTGCCATCAGTGAATTGACAGGGGACGGCTACACCTTC. Translating gives CAISELTGDGYTF.

This clonotype was counted a single time. This chain joins TRBV5-4 and TRBJ2-7, with 11 bases matching TRBD1. The germline gives CDR1 SGHNT, CDR2 YYREEE (reference sequence). V dropped 2 bases and J dropped 4; count of bases not matched to a gene: 8. This CDR3 is built from 16 residues. CDR3 in amino acids: CASSFSPDRGLYEQYF. The DNA of the CDR3 is TGTGCCAGCAGCTTCTCTCCGGACAGGGGGCTATACGAGCAGTACTTC.

This clonotype came up many times. The V gene is TRBV6-1, the J gene TRBJ1-2; D may be TRBD1 (5 bases). V dropped 7 bases and J dropped 0 bases, with 12 bases sitting between them. The CDR3 has 14 amino acids. Per germline, CDR1 MNHNS and CDR2 SASEGT. The CDR3, as DNA: TGTGCCAGCACTCCGGGACTATCTAACTATGGCTACACCTTC. It yields the protein CASTPGLSNYGYTF.

This clonotype appeared many times. The genes are TRBV11-2 and TRBJ2-2; possible D gene TRBD1, 6 bases. The germline gives CDR1 SGHAT, CDR2 FQNNGV. This CDR3 comprises 14 residues. Trimming removed 5 bases from V and 4 bases from J, with 11 bases in between. In DNA form, the CDR3 reads TGTGCCAGCAGCCCAGGGGTGGTCACCGGGGAGCTGTTTTTT. It encodes CASSPGVVTGELFF.

A few counts support this clonotype. V and J are TRBV13 and TRBJ2-2, with a possible D match to TRBD2 (5 bases). Between the trimmed V and J ends, which lost 5 bases and 7 bases, there was a span of 8 bases. CDR1 and CDR2 from the germline V gene are PRHDT and FYEKMQ (reference sequence). The CDR3 has 12 amino acids. Written as DNA, the CDR3 is TGTGCCAGCAGCGAGAGGGTCGGGGAGCTGTTTTTT. Residues: CASSERVGELFF.

This clonotype was detected a few times. The V gene is TRBV6-1, the J gene TRBJ1-6; unclear D gene. CDR1 and CDR2 (germline): MNHNS, SASEGT. The CDR3 covers 15 residues. V was trimmed by 1 base and J by 11 bases, leaving 15 bases between them. In nucleotides, the CDR3 is TGTGCCAGCAGTGAAGTTTTCGGGATTCAGACACCCCTCCACTTT. Amino acids: CASSEVFGIQTPLHF.

This clonotype was counted between two and nine times. V gene TRBV28 combines with J gene TRBJ1-6, with a tentative D call TRBD1 (6 bases). V dropped 6 bases and J dropped 7 bases, with 22 bases sitting between them. The CDR3 is made up of 17 amino acids. Germline assignment: CDR1 MDHEN and CDR2 SYDVKM. CDR3 bases: TGTGCCAGCAGGCTGGGGTCAAGGGGGTATTTGAATTCACCCCTCCACTTT. Amino acid sequence: CASRLGSRGYLNSPLHF.

This clonotype was picked up a small number of times. The V gene is TRBV6-1, the J gene TRBJ2-7, with D maybe TRBD2 (5 bases). V lost 5 bases, J lost 2 bases, and 10 bases lay in between. From germline, CDR1 is MNHNS and CDR2 SASEGT. This CDR3 contains 13 residues. CDR3 bases: TGTGCCAGCAGTCCGGGATACACCTACGAGCAGTACGTC. This codes for CASSPGYTYEQYV.

Turning to this clonotype: This may stem from a read error, because a much larger clone lies one nucleotide away. The rearrangement uses TRBV28 and TRBJ2-7, with D maybe TRBD2 (6 bases). The CDR3 length is 15 residues. In germline, CDR1 is MDHEN, CDR2 SYDVKM. The V gene lost 5 bases and the J gene lost 2 bases, with 16 bases spanning the gap. DNA for the CDR3: TGTGCCAGCAGTCCCCAGCGGGCCATAACCTACGAGCAGTACTTC. Protein product: CASSPQRAITYEQYF.

In this sample, this clonotype turned up many times. This rearrangement joins TRBV18 to TRBJ2-3; possibly TRBD2 for D (6 bases). The CDR3 consists of 18 residues. With 6 bases removed from V and 3 bases from J, the gap between germline ends came to 25 bases. CDR1 and CDR2 from the germline V gene are KGHSH and LQKENI. CDR3 sequence reads: CASSLAGTSIEVTDTQYF. The CDR3 DNA reads as TGTGCCAGCTCCCTTGCGGGAACCTCTATCGAAGTGACAGATACGCAGTATTTT.

In this sample, this clonotype turned up many times. The chain employs TRBV5-1 and TRBJ2-1, with 9 nucleotides matching TRBD2. Trimming removed 4 bases from V and 4 bases from J; junction bases left unmatched: 12. The germline CDR1 and CDR2 sequences are SGHRS and YFSETQ. The CDR3 loop spans 17 amino acids. The CDR3 bases are TGCGCCAGCAGCCCGGGGGGCGGGAGGGCCTATTACAATGAGCAGTTCTTC. Residues: CASSPGGGRAYYNEQFF.

This clonotype was counted many times. V and J are TRBV20-1 and TRBJ2-3; the match to TRBD2 covers 9 bases. The CDR3 covers 15 residues. The V and J ends lost 0 bases and 3 bases, in that order; junction bases with no gene match: 4. Per germline, CDR1 DFQATT and CDR2 SNEGSKA (reference sequence). The CDR3 bases are TGCAGTGCTAGAGACCTAGCGGGGTGGACAGATACGCAGTATTTT. This encodes CSARDLAGWTDTQYF.

This clonotype was observed at least ten times. The chain couples TRBV18 to TRBJ1-2; D is unresolved. From germline, CDR1 is KGHSH and CDR2 LQKENI. V shed 4 bases and J shed 1 base, with 10 bases lying between them. CDR3 length: 14 amino acids. The CDR3 sequence: CASSRSAHNYGYTF. CDR3 DNA sequence: TGTGCCAGCTCACGGTCGGCCCATAACTATGGCTACACCTTC. Variable domain in full (rest from reference TRBV18 and TRBJ1-2): NAGVMQNPRHLVRRRGQEARLRCSPMKGHSHVYWYRQLPEEGLKFMVYLQKENIIDESGMPKERFSAEFPKEGPSILRIQQVVRGDSAAYFCASSRSAHNYGYTFGSGTRLTVV.

This clonotype was seen ten or more times. The chain has TRBV7-3 and TRBJ2-1; D ambiguous. Germline CDR1 and CDR2: SGHTA and FQGTGA. V lost 1 base and J 7 bases, leaving 17 bases between the germline ends. The CDR3 extends over 16 amino acids. The CDR3 sequence is CASSLIPSPPGNEQFF. CDR3 DNA: TGTGCCAGCAGCTTAATTCCGAGCCCGCCAGGTAATGAGCAGTTCTTC. The complete variable domain, with remaining parts taken from reference TRBV7-3 and TRBJ2-1, reads GAGVSQTPSNKVTEKGKYVELRCDPISGHTALYWYRQSLGQGPEFLIYFQGTGAADDSGLPNDRFFAVRPEGSVSTLKIQRTERGDSAVYLCASSLIPSPPGNEQFFGPGTRLTVL.

This clonotype came up many times. This sequence joins TRBV5-1 and TRBJ2-1; D call uncertain. Germline-derived CDR1 and CDR2 are SGHRS and YFSETQ. This CDR3 spans 15 amino acids. V shed 0 bases and J shed 3 bases, with 10 bases lying between them. DNA for the CDR3: TGCGCCAGCAGCTTGGACCTGGAGATCTACAATGAGCAGTTCTTC. This translates into CASSLDLEIYNEQFF.

With regard to this clonotype: This sequence may be a read error, since a much larger clone differs from it by one base. This CDR3 fails to terminate in the conserved phenylalanine or tryptophan, so it likely reflects a read error. This chain links TRBV30 with TRBJ1-1; possible D gene TRBD1, 6 bases. The CDR3 has 14 residues. Germline V CDR1 and CDR2: GTSNPN, SVGIG (reference sequence). Trimming removed 0 bases from V and 4 bases from J, with 12 bases in between. The CDR3 here is CAWSVQTGTTEAFV. The DNA of the CDR3 is TGTGCCTGGAGTGTCCAAACAGGGACCACTGAAGCTTTCGTT.

The chain carries TRBV28 and TRBJ1-6, with 8 bases that match TRBD1. V was pared by 6 bases and J by 5 bases, with 9 bases of the junction left unmatched. The CDR3 consists of 16 residues. Germline CDR1 reads MDHEN; CDR2 reads SYDVKM. The CDR3 nucleotides are TGTGCCAGCAGAAAAACAGGGGGGGATGATAATTCACCCCTCCACTTT. Its translation is CASRKTGGDDNSPLHF.

This clonotype was recorded many times. This rearrangement joins TRBV6-1 to TRBJ2-5, with D hard to call. The CDR3 spans 13 residues. Germline lookup yields CDR1 MNHNS and CDR2 SASEGT. Trimming took off 2 bases at V and 5 bases at J, with 9 bases between the two ends. CDR3 nucleotide sequence: TGTGCCAGCAGTGAATCGGCAGCGGAGACCCAGTACTTC. Amino acid sequence: CASSESAAETQYF.

The chain combines TRBV11-2 with TRBJ2-5; 7 bases line up with TRBD2. Germline V gene lookup returns CDR1 SGHAT and CDR2 FQNNGV. CDR3 size: 18 residues. J gave up 3 bases and V 1 base, and 14 bases lay outside the gene matches. The CDR3 DNA sequence: TGTGCCAGCAGCTTAGTTGGGTGGATGGGGGGGAGGGAAGAGACCCAGTACTTC. It translates to CASSLVGWMGGREETQYF.

The chain carries TRBV6-1 and TRBJ1-4, with D maybe TRBD1 (5 bases). V dropped 6 bases and J dropped 10 bases, with 12 bases sitting between them. The CDR3 is 12 residues long. From germline, CDR1 is MNHNS and CDR2 SASEGT. The CDR3, as DNA: TGTGCCAGCAGGGGGGTCGGGGGAAAACTGTTTTTT. This translates into CASRGVGGKLFF.